The 9 T cell receptor beta chains presented below share a single source sample, sequenced in a study of blood T cell repertoires in COVID-19. Libraries were prepared by immunoSEQ multiplex PCR; TCRdb keeps only in-frame clonotypes and omits some of them. The sample includes approximately 30,000 clones, 90% seen only once; the top ten take over 0.95%. The sample taken for sequencing was peripheral blood. The receptors derive from a man between 70 and 80 years old with active or convalescent COVID-19.

The chain is built from TRBV6-5 and TRBJ1-1, with 7 bases that match TRBD1. Per the germline V gene, CDR1 is MNHEY and CDR2 is SVGAGI. The CDR3 has 13 residues. V lost 7 bases to trimming and J lost 8 bases; unmatched junction nucleotides: 10. The CDR3 region has the DNA TGTGCCAGCACTATAACAGGGGTTGGGGAAGCTTTCTTT. Protein sequence: CASTITGVGEAFF.

The chain links TRBV15 to TRBJ1-5; 8 bases align to TRBD1. CDR1 is LNHNV and CDR2 is YYDKDF in the germline V gene (reference sequence). CDR3 length equals 13 residues. After removal of 7 bases from V and 7 bases from J, the junction contained 6 bases not matched to a gene. This CDR3 is CATTKDRAQPQHF. Here the CDR3 DNA reads TGTGCCACCACCAAGGACAGGGCCCAGCCCCAGCATTTT.

This clone was counted between two and nine times. The rearrangement links TRBV6-2 or TRBV6-3 to TRBJ1-3; D not resolved. This CDR3 is 12 amino acids long. The ends were cut back, 6 bases at V and 3 bases at J, with 6 bases in the middle. Per the germline V gene, CDR1 is MNHEY and CDR2 is SVGEGT. CDR3 loop: CASSLLGNTIYF. CDR3 bases: TGTGCCAGCAGCCTCCTTGGAAACACCATATATTTT.

The chain is built from TRBV19 and TRBJ1-1, with 8 bases matching TRBD1. The V and J ends lost 3 bases and 1 base, in that order; junction bases with no gene match: 4. CDR3 length equals 15 residues. The V gene's germline CDR1 is LNHDA and CDR2 SQIVND (reference sequence). CDR3 region: CASSIHGQGNTEAFF. Written as DNA, the CDR3 is TGTGCCAGTAGTATCCACGGACAGGGGAACACTGAAGCTTTCTTT.

V gene TRBV14 combines with J gene TRBJ2-7; 8 bases agree with TRBD2. This CDR3 is built from 16 residues. The V gene's germline CDR1 is SGHDN and CDR2 FVKESK. The V and J ends lost 4 bases and 3 bases, in that order; junction bases with no gene match: 11. The CDR3 is CASSPLNSGKSYEQYF. CDR3 sequence (DNA): TGTGCCAGCAGCCCATTGAATAGCGGGAAGAGCTACGAGCAGTACTTC.

V and J are TRBV7-2 and TRBJ1-2, with 10 positions matching TRBD1. The CDR3 has 15 amino acids. Trimming at V came to 3 bases and at J to 4 bases, leaving 5 bases not matched to a gene. The germline CDR1 and CDR2 sequences are SGHTA and FQGNSA. The CDR3 DNA is TGTGCCAGCAGCTTGGGACAGGGGATAGGCTATGGCTACACCTTC. Its translation: CASSLGQGIGYGYTF.

V is TRBV9 and J is TRBJ2-1, with 7 bases fitting TRBD2. V lost 0 bases and J lost 8; bases outside the gene matches: 5. This CDR3 has 14 amino acids. Germline V lookup: CDR1 SGDLS, CDR2 YYNGEE. CDR3 sequence (DNA): TGTGCCAGCAGCGTAGCTCCAGGGAGGGATGAGCAGTTCTTC. Encoded protein: CASSVAPGRDEQFF. The full variable domain, in which reference TRBV9 and TRBJ2-1 provide the parts outside the CDR3, is DSGVTQTPKHLITATGQRVTLRCSPRSGDLSVYWYQQSLDQGLQFLIQYYNGEERAKGNILERFSAQQFPDLHSELNLSSLELGDSALYFCASSVAPGRDEQFFGPGTRLTVL.

V gene TRBV7-9 combines with J gene TRBJ2-1, with 7 bases fitting TRBD2. This CDR3 comprises 18 residues. The germline V gene has CDR1 SEHNR and CDR2 FQNEAQ (reference sequence). With V trimmed by 1 base and J by 1 base, 10 bases remained unmatched. The CDR3 reads CASSLVGRPGGSYNEQFF. The CDR3 region has the DNA TGTGCCAGCAGCTTAGTGGGACGGCCGGGAGGATCCTACAATGAGCAGTTCTTC.

The chain links TRBV6-6 to TRBJ1-2; D is ambiguous. The CDR3 runs 14 residues. Germline lookup yields CDR1 MNHNY and CDR2 SVGAGI (reference sequence). V lost 4 bases, J lost 5 bases, and 14 bases lay in between. The CDR3 sequence: CASSLGGSAYGYTF. Here the CDR3 DNA reads TGTGCCAGCAGTTTAGGCGGGTCTGCTTATGGCTACACCTTC.